The text below deals with one T cell receptor (beta chain). The antigen remains undetermined. This entry belongs to a study of post-analysis software for immune sequencing data. Study-wide findings and caveats: When the samples were clustered directly with F measure, those that had been prepared in the same batch showed strong co-clustering. The study found TRBV5-6, TRBV5-1 and TRBV20-1 among about five TRBV segments more frequent in patients than controls.

This CDR3 is 15 amino acids long. Germline V gene lookup returns CDR1 MNHNS and CDR2 SASEGT. Trimming took 4 bases from V and 5 from J; bases not matched to a gene: 8. The library was made from cDNA and included unique molecular identifiers. There were about 0.95 to 11 million T cells, and some 500,000 cDNA molecules came from them. A single record per CDR3 protein comes from TCRdb applying MiXCR to the PCR reads. Of about 820,000 distinct CDR3 sequences in the sample, roughly half were seen once. This chain uses TRBV6-1 with TRBJ2-5, with TRBD1 matching over 9 bases. The sequence was obtained from a girl aged 5 to 17 with multiple sclerosis. What was sequenced was blood. CDR3 nucleotides: TGTGCCAGCAGTGGTACAGGGGGCGCGGGGGAGACCCAGTACTTC. This gives the protein CASSGTGGAGETQYF.